The text below deals with one T cell receptor beta chain. What it binds is not known. The data were obtained in a study of T cell responses to AZD1222 COVID-19 vaccine. V lost 4 bases, J lost 4 bases, and 13 bases lay in between. Germline V gene sequence: CDR1 LGHNA, CDR2 YNFKEQ. This CDR3 has 14 residues. Measured with immunoSEQ multiplex PCR; TCRdb has only the in-frame clones, and not every one. This sample has some 180,000 clones, with nearly 95% found just once. Broader study findings: Two doses of AZD1222 preceded a rise in Spike-specific TCR breadth and depth. Reports indicate that nearly half of spike-specific TCRs are directed at unmutated variant regions.

The chain recombines TRBV4-2 with TRBJ2-5; tentative D call: TRBD2 (5 bases). The material was peripheral blood, obtained 28 days after the second AZD1222 dose. The TCR was taken from an adult who received the AZD1222 COVID-19 vaccine. The CDR3 region has the DNA TGTGCCAGCAGCCCGTCACTAGTCACAGAGACCCAGTACTTC. It yields the protein CASSPSLVTETQYF.